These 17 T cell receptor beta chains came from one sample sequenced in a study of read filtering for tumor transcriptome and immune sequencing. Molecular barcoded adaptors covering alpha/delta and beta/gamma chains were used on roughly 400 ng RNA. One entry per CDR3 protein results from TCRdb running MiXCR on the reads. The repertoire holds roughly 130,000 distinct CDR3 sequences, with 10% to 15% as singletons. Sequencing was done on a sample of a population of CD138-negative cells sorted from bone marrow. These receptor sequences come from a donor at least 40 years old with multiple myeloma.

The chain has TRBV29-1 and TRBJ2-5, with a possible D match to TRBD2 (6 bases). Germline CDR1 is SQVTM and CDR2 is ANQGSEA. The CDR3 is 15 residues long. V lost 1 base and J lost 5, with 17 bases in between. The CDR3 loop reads CSVEGAHGSEETQYF. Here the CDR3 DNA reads TGCAGCGTTGAAGGAGCCCACGGGAGTGAGGAGACCCAGTACTTC.

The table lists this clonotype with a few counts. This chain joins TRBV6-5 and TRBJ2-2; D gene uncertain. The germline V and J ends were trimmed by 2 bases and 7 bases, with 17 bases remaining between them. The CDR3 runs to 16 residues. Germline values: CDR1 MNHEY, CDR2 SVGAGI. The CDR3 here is CASSYRALLRDGELFF. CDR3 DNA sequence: TGTGCCAGCAGTTACCGGGCCCTGTTGAGAGACGGGGAGCTGTTTTTT.

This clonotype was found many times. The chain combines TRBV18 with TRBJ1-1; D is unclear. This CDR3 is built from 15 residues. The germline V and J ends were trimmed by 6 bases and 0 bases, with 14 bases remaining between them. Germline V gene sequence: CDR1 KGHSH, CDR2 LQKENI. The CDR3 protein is CASSDGWIMNTEAFF. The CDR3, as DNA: TGTGCCAGCTCGGACGGTTGGATAATGAACACTGAAGCTTTCTTT.

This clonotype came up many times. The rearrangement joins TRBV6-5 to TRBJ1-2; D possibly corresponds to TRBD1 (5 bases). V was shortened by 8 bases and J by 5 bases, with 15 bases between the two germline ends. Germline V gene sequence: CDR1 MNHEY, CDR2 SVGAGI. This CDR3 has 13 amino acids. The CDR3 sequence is CASRTRGTYGYTF. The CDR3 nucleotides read TGTGCCAGCCGAACGCGCGGGACTTATGGCTACACCTTC.

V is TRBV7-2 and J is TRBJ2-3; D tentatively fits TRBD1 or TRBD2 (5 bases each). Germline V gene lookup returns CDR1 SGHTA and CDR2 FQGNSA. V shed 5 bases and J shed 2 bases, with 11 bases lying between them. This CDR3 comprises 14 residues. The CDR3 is CASSTRGPTDTQYF. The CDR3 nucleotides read TGTGCCAGCAGCACTAGGGGCCCCACAGATACGCAGTATTTT. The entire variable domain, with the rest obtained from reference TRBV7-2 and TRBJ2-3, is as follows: GAGVSQSPSNKVTEKGKDVELRCDPISGHTALYWYRQSLGQGLEFLIYFQGNSAPDKSGLPSDRFSAERTGGSVSTLTIQRTQQEDSAVYLCASSTRGPTDTQYFGPGTRLTVL.

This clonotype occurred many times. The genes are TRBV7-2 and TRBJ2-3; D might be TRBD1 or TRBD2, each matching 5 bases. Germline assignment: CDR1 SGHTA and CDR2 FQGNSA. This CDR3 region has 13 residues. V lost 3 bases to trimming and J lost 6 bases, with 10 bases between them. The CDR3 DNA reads TGTGCCAGCAGCTTTGGGGGTTTCGATACGCAGTATTTT. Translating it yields CASSFGGFDTQYF.

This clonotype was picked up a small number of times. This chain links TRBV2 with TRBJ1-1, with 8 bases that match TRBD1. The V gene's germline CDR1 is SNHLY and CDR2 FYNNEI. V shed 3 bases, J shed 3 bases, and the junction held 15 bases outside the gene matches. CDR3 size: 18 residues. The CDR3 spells CASSDRDRRLSGDTEAFF. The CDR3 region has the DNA TGTGCCAGCAGTGATAGGGACAGGCGGCTTAGTGGTGACACTGAAGCTTTCTTT. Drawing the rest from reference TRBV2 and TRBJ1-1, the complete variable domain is EPEVTQTPSHQVTQMGQEVILRCVPISNHLYFYWYRQILGQKVEFLVSFYNNEISEKSEIFDDQFSVERPDGSNFTLKIRSTKLEDSAMYFCASSDRDRRLSGDTEAFFGQGTRLTVV.

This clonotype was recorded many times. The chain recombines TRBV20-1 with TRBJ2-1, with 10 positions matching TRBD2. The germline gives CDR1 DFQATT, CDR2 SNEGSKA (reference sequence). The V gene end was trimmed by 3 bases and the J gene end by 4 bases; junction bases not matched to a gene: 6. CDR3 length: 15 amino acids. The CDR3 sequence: CSAREGSGRYNEQFF. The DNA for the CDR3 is TGCAGTGCTAGGGAGGGTAGCGGGAGGTACAATGAGCAGTTCTTC.

The CDR3: CASSPGGLAGQYF. The DNA for the CDR3 is TGTGCCAGCAGCCCCGGGGGACTAGCGGGGCAGTATTTT. The chain links TRBV14 to TRBJ2-3, with 12 bases matching TRBD2. V shed 4 bases, J shed 11 bases, and the junction held 4 bases outside the gene matches. CDR3 size: 13 residues. Germline CDR1 SGHDN, CDR2 FVKESK.

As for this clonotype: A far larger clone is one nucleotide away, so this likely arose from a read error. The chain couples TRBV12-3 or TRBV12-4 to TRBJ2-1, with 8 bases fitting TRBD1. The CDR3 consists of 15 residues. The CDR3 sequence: CASSRTGTTYNGQFF. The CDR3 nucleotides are TGTGCCAGCAGCCGGACAGGGACAACCTACAATGGGCAGTTCTTC.

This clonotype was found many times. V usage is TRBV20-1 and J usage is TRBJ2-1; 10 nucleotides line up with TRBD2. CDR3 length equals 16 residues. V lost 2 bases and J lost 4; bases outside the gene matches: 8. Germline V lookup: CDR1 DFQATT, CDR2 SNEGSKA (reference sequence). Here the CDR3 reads CSARITTSGNYNEQFF. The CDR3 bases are TGCAGTGCTAGAATAACAACTAGCGGGAATTACAATGAGCAGTTCTTC.

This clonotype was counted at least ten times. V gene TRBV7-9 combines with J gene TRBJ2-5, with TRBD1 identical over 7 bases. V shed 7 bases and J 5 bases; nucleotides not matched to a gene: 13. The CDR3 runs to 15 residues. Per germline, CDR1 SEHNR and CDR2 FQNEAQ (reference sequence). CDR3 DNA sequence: TGTGCCAGCAACGAAGGGACAGCCGAAATGGAGACCCAGTACTTC. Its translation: CASNEGTAEMETQYF.

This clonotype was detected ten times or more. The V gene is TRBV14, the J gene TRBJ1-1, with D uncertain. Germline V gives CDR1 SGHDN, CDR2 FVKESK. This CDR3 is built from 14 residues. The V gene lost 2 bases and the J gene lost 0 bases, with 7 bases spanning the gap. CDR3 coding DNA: TGTGCCAGCAGCCAATTAAAGGTGAACACTGAAGCTTTCTTT. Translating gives CASSQLKVNTEAFF. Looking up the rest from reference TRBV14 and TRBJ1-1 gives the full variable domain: EAGVTQFPSHSVIEKGQTVTLRCDPISGHDNLYWYRRVMGKEIKFLLHFVKESKQDESGMPNNRFLAERTGGTYSTLKVQPAELEDSGVYFCASSQLKVNTEAFFGQGTRLTVV.

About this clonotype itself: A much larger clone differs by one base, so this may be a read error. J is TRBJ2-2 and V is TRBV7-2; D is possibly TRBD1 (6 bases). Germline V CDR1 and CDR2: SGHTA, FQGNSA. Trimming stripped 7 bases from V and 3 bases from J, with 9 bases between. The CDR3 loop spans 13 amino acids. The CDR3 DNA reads TGTGCCAGCACAGGGGTATACACCGGGGAGCTGTTTTTT. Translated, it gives CASTGVYTGELFF.

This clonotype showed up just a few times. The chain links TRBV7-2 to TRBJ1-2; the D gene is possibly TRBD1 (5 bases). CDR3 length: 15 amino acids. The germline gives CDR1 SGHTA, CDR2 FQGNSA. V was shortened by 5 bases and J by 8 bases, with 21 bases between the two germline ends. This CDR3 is CASSPIRGDFGGYTF. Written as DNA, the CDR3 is TGTGCCAGCAGCCCGATCCGAGGGGACTTTGGCGGCTACACCTTC.

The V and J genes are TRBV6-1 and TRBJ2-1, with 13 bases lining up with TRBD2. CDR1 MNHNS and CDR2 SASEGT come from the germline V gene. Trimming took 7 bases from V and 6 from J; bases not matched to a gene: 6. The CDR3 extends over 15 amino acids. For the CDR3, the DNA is TGTGCCAGCACCGGACTAGCGGGAGTTTTCAATGAGCAGTTCTTC. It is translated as CASTGLAGVFNEQFF.

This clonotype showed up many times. The CDR3 is CASSLRTGGLAGLTDTQYF. The CDR3 DNA follows: TGTGCCAGCAGTTTACGTACAGGGGGACTAGCGGGGCTCACAGATACGCAGTATTTT. The chain carries TRBV27 and TRBJ2-3, with 13 bases that match TRBD2. Germline V gene data show CDR1 as MNHEY and CDR2 as SMNVEV (reference sequence). The J segment lost 2 bases and the V segment lost 2 bases, leaving 10 bases of the junction unmatched. The CDR3 is 19 amino acids.